Listed below are T cell receptor beta chains from one sample, sequenced in a study of response to subunit inactivated influenza vaccine. MiXCR, run by TCRdb on the RT-PCR reads, gives a single entry per CDR3 protein. The sample has about half a million distinct CDR3 sequences; about 8% are singletons. Sequencing was performed on PBMCs from blood, taken less than 30 months after vaccination. The source is a man between 45 and 75 years old who received an inactivated influenza vaccine. The CDR3 runs from the conserved cysteine through the conserved F or W. D genes are given only for firm matches.

v_call,j_call,d_call,cdr3_aa
TRBV12-3/TRBV12-4,TRBJ1-5,-,CASSFAGPHQPQHF
TRBV7-3,TRBJ2-5,-,CASSWGTSPQYF
TRBV28,TRBJ2-5,-,CASRKGSGETQYF
TRBV28,TRBJ1-5,-,CASRLPATSGNQPQHF
TRBV5-1,TRBJ2-5,TRBD1,CASSFGTQGRTQYF
TRBV12-3/TRBV12-4,TRBJ2-3,TRBD2,CASRGTRAQYF
TRBV6-5,TRBJ2-5,TRBD1,CASSLGQGDVGTQYF
TRBV4-3,TRBJ2-4,-,CASSQVSGSIQYF
TRBV18,TRBJ2-5,TRBD1,CASSRDRQETQYF
TRBV7-9,TRBJ2-2,TRBD1,CATSTGTENTGELFF
TRBV4-3,TRBJ1-1,-,CASSQDRSRETEAFF
TRBV5-1,TRBJ1-4,-,CASSWTAGTNEKLFF